This TCR beta chain is from a study of blood T cells in healthy people across ages. Across the whole study: T cells yielded about one barcoded beta molecule per two cells through template switching.

CDR3 size: 14 residues. CDR1 DFQATT and CDR2 SNEGSKA come from the germline V gene (reference sequence). V lost 3 bases, J lost 7 bases, and 8 bases stayed unmatched. Whole-study results and caveats: In long-lived donors, naive CD4+ cell counts and diversity exceeded those of aged donors. TCR beta diversity correlated strongly with naive T cell percentage.

Sample-barcoded 5' priming and a J-beta primer mix drove a second PCR of roughly 6 to 12 cycles. A template-switch adaptor that had 12 random nucleotides put a tag on each cDNA molecule. From the 5' RACE reads, TCRdb called clonotypes with MiXCR, one entry per CDR3 protein. The table includes 1.6 million or so distinct CDR3 sequences, 30% to 35% detected once. A word on this clonotype: The target antigen is unknown.

Material: blood. This clonotype originated in a woman aged 25 to 39 in good health. The genes are TRBV20-1 and TRBJ1-5; 8 bases are a match to TRBD1. CDR3 region: CSASGTTGDQPQHF. As DNA, the CDR3 is TGCAGTGCTAGTGGGACGACAGGGGACCAGCCCCAGCATTTT.